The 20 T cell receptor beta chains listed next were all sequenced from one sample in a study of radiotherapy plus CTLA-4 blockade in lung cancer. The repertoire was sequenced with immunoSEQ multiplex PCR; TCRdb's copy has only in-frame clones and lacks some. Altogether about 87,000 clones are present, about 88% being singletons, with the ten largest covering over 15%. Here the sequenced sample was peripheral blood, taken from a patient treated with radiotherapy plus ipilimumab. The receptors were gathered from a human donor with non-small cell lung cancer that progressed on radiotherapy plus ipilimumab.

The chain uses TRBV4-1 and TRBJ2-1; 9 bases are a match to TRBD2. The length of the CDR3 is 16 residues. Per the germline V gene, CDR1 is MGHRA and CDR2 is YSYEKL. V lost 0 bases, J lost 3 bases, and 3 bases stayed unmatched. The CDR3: CASSQDTSGRYNEQFF. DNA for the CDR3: TGCGCCAGCAGCCAAGATACTAGCGGGCGCTACAATGAGCAGTTCTTC.

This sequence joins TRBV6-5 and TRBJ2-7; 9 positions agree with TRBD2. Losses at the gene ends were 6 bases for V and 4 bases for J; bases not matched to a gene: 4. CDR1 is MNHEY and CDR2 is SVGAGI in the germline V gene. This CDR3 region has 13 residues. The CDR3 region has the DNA TGTGCCAGCAGGCTAGCGGGAAGGTACGAGCAGTACTTC. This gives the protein CASRLAGRYEQYF.

CDR3 nucleotide sequence: TGCAGTGCTGGGACCGGGGAGCTGTTTTTT. Translation gives CSAGTGELFF. The chain employs TRBV20-1 and TRBJ2-2; D not certain. The CDR3 loop spans 10 amino acids. V was cut by 5 bases and J by 5 bases, with 3 bases left in between. In germline, CDR1 is DFQATT, CDR2 SNEGSKA (reference sequence).

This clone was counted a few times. The chain's CDR3 is CASSGTGTSSNEQFF. CDR3 DNA: TGCGCCAGCAGCGGAACCGGGACTAGCAGCAATGAGCAGTTCTTC. This chain connects TRBV5-1 to TRBJ2-1, with TRBD2 matching 9 bases. CDR1 SGHRS and CDR2 YFSETQ come from the germline V gene. Trimming at V came to 4 bases and at J to 6 bases, leaving 8 bases not matched to a gene. This CDR3 region has 15 residues.

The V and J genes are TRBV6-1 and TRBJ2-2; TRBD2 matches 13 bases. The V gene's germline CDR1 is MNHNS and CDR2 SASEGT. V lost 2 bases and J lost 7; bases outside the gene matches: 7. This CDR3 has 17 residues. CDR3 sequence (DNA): TGTGCCAGCAGTGAACGACGACTAGCGGGAGGCGGCGGGGAGCTGTTTTTT. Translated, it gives CASSERRLAGGGGELFF.

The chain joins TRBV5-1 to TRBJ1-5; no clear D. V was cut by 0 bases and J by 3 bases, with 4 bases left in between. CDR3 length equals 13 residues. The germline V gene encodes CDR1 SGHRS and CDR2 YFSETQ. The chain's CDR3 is CASSLGFNQPQHF. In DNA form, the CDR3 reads TGCGCCAGCAGCTTGGGGTTCAATCAGCCCCAGCATTTT.

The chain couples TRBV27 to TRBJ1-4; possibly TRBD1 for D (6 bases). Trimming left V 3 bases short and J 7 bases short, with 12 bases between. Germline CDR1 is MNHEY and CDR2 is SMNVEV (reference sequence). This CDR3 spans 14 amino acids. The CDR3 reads CASSFRQGSEKLFF. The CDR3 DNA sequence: TGTGCCAGCAGTTTCCGTCAGGGGAGTGAAAAACTGTTTTTT.

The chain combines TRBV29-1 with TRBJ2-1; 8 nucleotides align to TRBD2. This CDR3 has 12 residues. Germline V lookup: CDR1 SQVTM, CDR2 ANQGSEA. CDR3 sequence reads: CRAGGVTNEQFF. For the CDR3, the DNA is TGCAGGGCGGGGGGCGTAACCAATGAGCAGTTCTTC.

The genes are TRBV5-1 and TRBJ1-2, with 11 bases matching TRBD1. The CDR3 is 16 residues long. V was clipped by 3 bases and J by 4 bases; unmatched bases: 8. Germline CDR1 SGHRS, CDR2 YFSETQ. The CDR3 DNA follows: TGCGCCAGCAGCTCCACCGGGACAGGGGGTGTCTATGGCTACACCTTC. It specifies CASSSTGTGGVYGYTF.

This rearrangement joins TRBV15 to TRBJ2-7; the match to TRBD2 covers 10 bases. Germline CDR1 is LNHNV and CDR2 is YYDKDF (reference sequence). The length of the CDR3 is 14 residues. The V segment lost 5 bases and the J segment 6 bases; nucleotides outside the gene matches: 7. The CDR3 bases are TGTGCCACCAGCTCACTAGCGGGACCTGGCGAGCAGTACTTC. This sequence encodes CATSSLAGPGEQYF.

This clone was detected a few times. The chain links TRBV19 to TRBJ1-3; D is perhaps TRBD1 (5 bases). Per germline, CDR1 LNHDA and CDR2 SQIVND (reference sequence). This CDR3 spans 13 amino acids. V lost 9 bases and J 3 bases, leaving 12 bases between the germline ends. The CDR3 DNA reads TGTGCCAGCTCTCAGGGTGGTGGAAACACCATATATTTT. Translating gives CASSQGGGNTIYF. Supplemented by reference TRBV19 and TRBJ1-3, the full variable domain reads DGGITQSPKYLFRKEGQNVTLSCEQNLNHDAMYWYRQDPGQGLRLIYYSQIVNDFQKGDIAEGYSVSREKKESFPLTVTSAQKNPTAFYLCASSQGGGNTIYFGEGSWLTVV.

CDR3 sequence: CASSVRGGTEAFF. The CDR3 coding sequence is TGTGCCAGCAGCGTACGCGGAGGCACTGAAGCTTTCTTT. V is TRBV9 and J is TRBJ1-1; D uncertain. This CDR3 is 13 amino acids long. Trimming removed 1 base at V and 4 bases at J, with 8 bases between. Germline assignment: CDR1 SGDLS and CDR2 YYNGEE.

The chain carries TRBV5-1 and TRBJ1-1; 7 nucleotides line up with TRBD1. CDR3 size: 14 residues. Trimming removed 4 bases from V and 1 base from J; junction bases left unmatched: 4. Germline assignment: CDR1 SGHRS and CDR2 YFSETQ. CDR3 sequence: CASSPGQANTEAFF. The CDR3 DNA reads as TGCGCCAGCAGCCCCGGACAGGCGAACACTGAAGCTTTCTTT.

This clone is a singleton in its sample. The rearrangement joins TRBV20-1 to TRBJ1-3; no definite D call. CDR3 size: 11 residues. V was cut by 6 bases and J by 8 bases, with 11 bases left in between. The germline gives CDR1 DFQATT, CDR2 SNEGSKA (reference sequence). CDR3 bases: TGCAGTGCGGCAGCGTTAGACACCATATATTTT. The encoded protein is CSAAALDTIYF.

CDR3 protein: CASSKTGVPPFF. CDR3 sequence (DNA): TGTGCCAGCAGCAAGACAGGGGTTCCCCCTTTCTTT. The chain carries TRBV6-5 and TRBJ1-1; 8 bases agree with TRBD1. The CDR3 runs 12 residues. Germline CDR1 reads MNHEY; CDR2 reads SVGAGI. The J segment lost 12 bases and the V segment lost 6 bases, leaving 9 bases of the junction unmatched.

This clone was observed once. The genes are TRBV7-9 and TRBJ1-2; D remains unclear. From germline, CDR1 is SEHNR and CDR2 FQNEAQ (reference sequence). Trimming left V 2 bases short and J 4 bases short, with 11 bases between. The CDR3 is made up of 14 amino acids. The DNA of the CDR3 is TGTGCCAGCAGCTTATACGGAGAGGGCTATGGCTACACCTTC. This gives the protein CASSLYGEGYGYTF.

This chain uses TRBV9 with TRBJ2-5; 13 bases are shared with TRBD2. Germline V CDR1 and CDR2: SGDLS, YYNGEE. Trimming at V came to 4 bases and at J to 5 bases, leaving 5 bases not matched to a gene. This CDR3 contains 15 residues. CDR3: CASSSGLAGRETQYF. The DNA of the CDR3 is TGTGCCAGCAGCTCGGGACTAGCGGGACGGGAGACCCAGTACTTC.

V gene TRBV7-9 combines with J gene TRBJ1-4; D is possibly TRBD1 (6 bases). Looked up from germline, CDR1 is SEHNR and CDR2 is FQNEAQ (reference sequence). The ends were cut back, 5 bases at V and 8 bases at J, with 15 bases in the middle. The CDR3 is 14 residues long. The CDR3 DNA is TGTGCCAGCAGCCCGGAGGGGGGGCGAGAAAAACTGTTTTTT. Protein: CASSPEGGREKLFF.

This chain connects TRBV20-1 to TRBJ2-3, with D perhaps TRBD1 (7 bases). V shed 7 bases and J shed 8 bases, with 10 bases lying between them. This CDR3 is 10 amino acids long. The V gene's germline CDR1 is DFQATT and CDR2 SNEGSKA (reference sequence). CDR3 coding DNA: TGCAGTGTTCAGGGGGGTACGCAGTATTTT. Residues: CSVQGGTQYF.

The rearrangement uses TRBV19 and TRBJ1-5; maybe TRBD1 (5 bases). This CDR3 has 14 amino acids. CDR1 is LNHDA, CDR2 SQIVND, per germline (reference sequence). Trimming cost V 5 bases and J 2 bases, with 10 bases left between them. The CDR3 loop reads CASSGGVGNQPQHF. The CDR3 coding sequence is TGTGCCAGTAGTGGGGGGGTTGGCAATCAGCCCCAGCATTTT. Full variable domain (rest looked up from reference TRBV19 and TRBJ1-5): DGGITQSPKYLFRKEGQNVTLSCEQNLNHDAMYWYRQDPGQGLRLIYYSQIVNDFQKGDIAEGYSVSREKKESFPLTVTSAQKNPTAFYLCASSGGVGNQPQHFGDGTRLSIL.